What follows are 28 T cell receptor beta chains derived from one specimen sequenced in a study of T-cell reconstitution after alpha-beta-depleted transplantation in children. TCRbeta library preparation incorporated unique molecular identifiers. MiXCR, applied by TCRdb to the PCR reads, yields one record per CDR3 protein. The sample shows about 980,000 distinct CDR3 sequences, roughly 29% of them seen only once. The sequencing here drew on PBMCs, mostly from graft donor cells, taken 360 days after TCRalphabeta/CD19-depleted stem cell transplant. All receptors come from a boy under three years old who had a stem cell transplant for SCID, so the T cells may come from the graft donor.

This clonotype was picked up many times. This rearrangement joins TRBV5-1 to TRBJ2-2; D remains ambiguous. The CDR3 extends over 15 amino acids. Germline lookup yields CDR1 SGHRS and CDR2 YFSETQ. Trimming left V 3 bases short and J 13 bases short, with 22 bases between. CDR3 region: CASSSTAAPHQRLFF. DNA for the CDR3: TGCGCCAGCAGCTCCACTGCCGCCCCTCACCAGAGGCTGTTTTTT.

The sample holds a few counts of this clonotype. This sequence may be a read error, since a much larger clone differs from it by one base. The rearrangement joins TRBV4-3 to TRBJ1-1, with D possibly TRBD1 on 5 matching bases. Germline CDR1 is LGHNA and CDR2 is YSLEER. Between the trimmed V and J ends, which lost 3 bases and 1 base, there was a span of 6 bases. There are 13 residues in the CDR3. The CDR3 reads CASSHDRNTEAFF. The CDR3 region has the DNA TGCGCCAGCAGCCATGACAGGAACACTGAAGCTTTCTTT.

The V and J genes are TRBV18 and TRBJ1-5, with 8 bases fitting TRBD1. The CDR3 runs to 15 residues. The junction had 11 bases not matched to a gene; V was cut back by 6 bases and J by 7 bases. Germline CDR1 is KGHSH and CDR2 is LQKENI. The CDR3 reads CASSRGTGGPQPQHF. As DNA, the CDR3 is TGTGCCAGCTCCCGTGGGACAGGAGGTCCGCAGCCCCAGCATTTT.

This clonotype was seen more than once but under ten times. The chain combines TRBV4-3 with TRBJ2-7; 8 bases are shared with TRBD1. Germline V gives CDR1 LGHNA, CDR2 YSLEER. The CDR3 totals 16 residues. The junction had 9 bases not matched to a gene; V was cut back by 0 bases and J by 5 bases. The CDR3 loop reads CASSQDNGQGYHEQYF. CDR3 sequence (DNA): TGCGCCAGCAGCCAAGATAACGGACAGGGTTACCACGAGCAGTACTTC.

In nucleotides, the CDR3 is TGTGCCACCAGTGAAGGTCGGTACTATGGCTACACCTTC. It is translated as CATSEGRYYGYTF. The chain combines TRBV24-1 with TRBJ1-2; D is unresolved. The V gene lost 4 bases and the J gene lost 3 bases, with 8 bases spanning the gap. In germline, CDR1 is KGHDR, CDR2 SFDVKD. The CDR3 has 13 amino acids.

This CDR3 reads CASSLNRQGKYEQYF. The CDR3 nucleotides read TGTGCCAGCAGTTTAAATCGCCAGGGGAAGTACGAGCAGTACTTC. V gene TRBV12-3 or TRBV12-4 combines with J gene TRBJ2-7; D may be TRBD1 (6 bases). Deletions cut 2 bases from V and 4 bases from J, with 15 bases between. The CDR3 consists of 15 residues.

The chain employs TRBV10-3 and TRBJ2-6, with D perhaps TRBD1 (5 bases). CDR1 is ENHRY, CDR2 SYGVKD, per germline. The CDR3 sequence is 14 residues long. Trimming left V 10 bases short and J 4 bases short, with 14 bases between. The chain's CDR3 is CATTSGPGANVLTF. In DNA form, the CDR3 reads TGTGCCACCACGTCAGGGCCCGGGGCCAACGTCCTGACTTTC.

This chain links TRBV20-1 with TRBJ2-1; 11 bases are shared with TRBD2. Germline lookup yields CDR1 DFQATT and CDR2 SNEGSKA (reference sequence). V lost 3 bases to trimming and J lost 3 bases; unmatched junction nucleotides: 4. This CDR3 region has 15 residues. DNA for the CDR3: TGCAGTGCTAGCGACCTAGCGGGGGGCTACAATGAGCAGTTCTTC. Amino acids: CSASDLAGGYNEQFF.

A few counts support this clonotype. The chain carries TRBV20-1 and TRBJ2-7; D is ambiguous. Trimming pared 1 base from V and 2 bases from J, leaving 12 bases between. The CDR3 totals 14 residues. Germline assignment: CDR1 DFQATT and CDR2 SNEGSKA (reference sequence). Here the CDR3 DNA reads TGCAGTGCTAGAGGGCATCGGACCCCCTACGAGCAGTACTTC. Translation: CSARGHRTPYEQYF.

The gene calls are TRBV12-3 or TRBV12-4 and TRBJ2-6, with TRBD2 matching over 8 bases. The CDR3 is made up of 20 amino acids. V lost 3 bases and J lost 0; bases outside the gene matches: 13. As DNA, the CDR3 is TGTGCCAGCAGTTTTTATAATCCCGGCGGGGGGTCCTCTGGGGCCAACGTCCTGACTTTC. As protein: CASSFYNPGGGSSGANVLTF.

J is TRBJ1-5 and V is TRBV7-4; D unresolved. Germline CDR1 and CDR2: SGHVT and SQSDAQ. The CDR3 runs to 12 residues. The V and J ends lost 7 bases and 6 bases respectively, with 10 bases between them. The CDR3 sequence is CASNLKTQPQHF. The DNA for the CDR3 is TGTGCCAGCAACCTCAAAACTCAGCCCCAGCATTTT.

The sample holds one count of this clonotype. The chain is built from TRBV12-3 or TRBV12-4 and TRBJ2-2, with D tentatively TRBD1 or TRBD2 (5 bases each). Trimming stripped 3 bases from V and 7 bases from J, with 21 bases between. This CDR3 contains 17 residues. CDR3 protein: CASSFGAFSRGGGELFF. DNA for the CDR3: TGTGCCAGCAGTTTTGGGGCGTTCAGCCGGGGTGGCGGGGAGCTGTTTTTT.

This chain joins TRBV5-1 and TRBJ2-3; either TRBD1 or TRBD2 may fit D (5 bases each). This CDR3 contains 14 residues. The germline gives CDR1 SGHRS, CDR2 YFSETQ. The V end lost 6 bases, the J end lost 2 bases, and 13 bases lay between the germline ends. In DNA, the CDR3 is TGCGCCAGCACCCTGCCGGGGCCCACAGATACGCAGTATTTT. Protein sequence: CASTLPGPTDTQYF.

This sequence joins TRBV4-2 and TRBJ2-7, with no clear D. CDR3 length: 13 amino acids. V lost 0 bases and J lost 4, with 7 bases in between. The germline V gene encodes CDR1 LGHNA and CDR2 YNFKEQ. DNA of the CDR3: TGTGCCAGCAGCCAAGAGCTAGTATACGAGCAGTACTTC. Protein sequence: CASSQELVYEQYF.

The V gene is TRBV29-1, the J gene TRBJ1-1, with D possibly being TRBD1 (5 bases). With 4 bases removed from V and 4 bases from J, the gap between germline ends came to 16 bases. The CDR3 length is 14 residues. Germline CDR1 reads SQVTM; CDR2 reads ANQGSEA. CDR3 sequence (DNA): TGCAGCGTTGCCGGGGCTGGGGTGCCCACTGAAGCTTTCTTT. Protein: CSVAGAGVPTEAFF.

This clonotype was observed a handful of times. The genes are TRBV9 and TRBJ2-3; the match to TRBD1 covers 7 bases. The germline V gene encodes CDR1 SGDLS and CDR2 YYNGEE. This CDR3 is built from 12 residues. V gave up 0 bases and J gave up 8 bases; unmatched junction bases: 0. The chain's CDR3 is CASSVEGATQYF. The CDR3 nucleotides are TGTGCCAGCAGCGTAGAGGGGGCTACGCAGTATTTT.

This clonotype has more than one count but fewer than ten. J is TRBJ2-1 and V is TRBV7-2; possibly TRBD1 for D (6 bases). Trimming shortened V by 8 bases and J by 3 bases, and 11 bases separated the two germline ends. CDR1 SGHTA and CDR2 FQGNSA come from the germline V gene. The CDR3 contains 13 residues. The CDR3: CASQDRLYNEQFF. The DNA for the CDR3 is TGTGCCAGCCAAGACAGGCTCTACAATGAGCAGTTCTTC.

The chain recombines TRBV10-3 with TRBJ1-2; D uncertain. The V end lost 6 bases, the J end lost 2 bases, and 16 bases lay between the germline ends. CDR3 size: 15 residues. Germline CDR1 and CDR2: ENHRY and SYGVKD. The CDR3 sequence: CAISDPESLNYGYTF. CDR3 nucleotides: TGTGCCATCAGCGACCCTGAATCCCTAAACTATGGCTACACCTTC.

This clonotype was counted only a few times. The chain combines TRBV11-1 with TRBJ2-3, with TRBD2 matching over 7 bases. The CDR3 spans 15 residues. The trim removed 6 bases at V and 2 bases at J, leaving 8 bases unmatched. Germline V CDR1 and CDR2: SGHAT, FQDESV (reference sequence). CDR3 in DNA: TGTGCCAGCAGTTGGGCCGGGGGGAACACAGATACGCAGTATTTT. As protein: CASSWAGGNTDTQYF.

The chain carries TRBV6-5 and TRBJ1-2; 7 bases match TRBD1. V trimming: 4 bases; J trimming: 4 bases; junction bases outside the gene matches: 12. Germline lookup yields CDR1 MNHEY and CDR2 SVGAGI. The CDR3 runs 16 residues. CDR3 in DNA: TGTGCCAGCAGTTTTCCCCCCCGACAGGGTACCTATGGCTACACCTTC. It codes for CASSFPPRQGTYGYTF.

This rearrangement joins TRBV27 to TRBJ2-1; 8 bases are a match to TRBD1. The length of the CDR3 is 17 residues. V lost 5 bases and J lost 4; bases outside the gene matches: 13. Per germline, CDR1 MNHEY and CDR2 SMNVEV (reference sequence). The CDR3 DNA sequence: TGTGCCAGCAGTACCCGACAGGGGTCATCATCATACAATGAGCAGTTCTTC. It yields the protein CASSTRQGSSSYNEQFF.

This chain uses TRBV12-3 or TRBV12-4 with TRBJ1-2; 9 nucleotides agree with TRBD1. The CDR3 is 15 amino acids. The trim removed 10 bases at V and 5 bases at J, leaving 14 bases unmatched. This CDR3 reads CATRLQGAELYGYTF. The CDR3 region has the DNA TGTGCCACGCGATTACAGGGGGCGGAGTTGTATGGCTACACCTTC.

This clonotype was found many times. The V gene is TRBV12-3 or TRBV12-4, the J gene TRBJ2-5; 9 bases are a match to TRBD1. The CDR3 has 15 amino acids. Germline trimming cut 4 bases from V and 3 bases from J; bases unmatched to any gene: 6. The chain's CDR3 is CASSWDRAVEETQYF. Written as DNA, the CDR3 is TGTGCCAGCAGTTGGGACAGGGCGGTGGAAGAGACCCAGTACTTC.

This clonotype was found many times. The chain is built from TRBV18 and TRBJ2-1; perhaps TRBD2 as D (6 bases). The V gene's germline CDR1 is KGHSH and CDR2 LQKENI. V lost 3 bases, J lost 9 bases, and 9 bases lay in between. The CDR3 extends over 12 amino acids. The CDR3 sequence: CASSPGGSEQFF. In DNA, the CDR3 is TGTGCCAGCTCACCTGGGGGGAGTGAGCAGTTCTTC.

V usage is TRBV15 and J usage is TRBJ2-1, with 7 bases identical to TRBD2. CDR3 length: 16 amino acids. CDR1 and CDR2 (germline): LNHNV, YYDKDF (reference sequence). J lost 6 bases, V lost 0 bases, and 8 bases had no gene match. CDR3 amino acids: CATSRDKATSSNEQFF. The CDR3 nucleotides are TGTGCCACCAGCAGAGATAAGGCGACTAGCTCCAATGAGCAGTTCTTC.

V and J are TRBV7-8 and TRBJ2-1, with D maybe TRBD2 (5 bases). The CDR3 is 14 amino acids. Trimming removed 1 base at V and 8 bases at J, with 12 bases between. Germline lookup yields CDR1 SGHVS and CDR2 FQNEAQ. The CDR3 DNA reads TGTGCCAGCAGCTTAGTGGTCAAGAGGGATGAGCAGTTCTTC. This gives the protein CASSLVVKRDEQFF.

The CDR3, as DNA: TGCGCCAGCAGCTTGGATCGCGGGGGGCTGGATGAGCAGTTCTTC. This sequence encodes CASSLDRGGLDEQFF. The chain is built from TRBV5-1 and TRBJ2-1; 8 positions agree with TRBD2. The CDR3 extends over 15 amino acids. J was trimmed by 8 bases and V by 0 bases; bases with no gene match: 7. Germline assignment: CDR1 SGHRS and CDR2 YFSETQ.

V is TRBV7-9 and J is TRBJ1-6, with D possibly being TRBD1 (5 bases). Germline V gene lookup returns CDR1 SEHNR and CDR2 FQNEAQ (reference sequence). This CDR3 is 17 amino acids long. V lost 5 bases to trimming and J lost 3 bases, with 17 bases between them. The DNA of the CDR3 is TGTGCCAGCAGCCCCGGAGAGCCAGGGAACTATAATTCACCCCTCCACTTT. Its translation: CASSPGEPGNYNSPLHF.